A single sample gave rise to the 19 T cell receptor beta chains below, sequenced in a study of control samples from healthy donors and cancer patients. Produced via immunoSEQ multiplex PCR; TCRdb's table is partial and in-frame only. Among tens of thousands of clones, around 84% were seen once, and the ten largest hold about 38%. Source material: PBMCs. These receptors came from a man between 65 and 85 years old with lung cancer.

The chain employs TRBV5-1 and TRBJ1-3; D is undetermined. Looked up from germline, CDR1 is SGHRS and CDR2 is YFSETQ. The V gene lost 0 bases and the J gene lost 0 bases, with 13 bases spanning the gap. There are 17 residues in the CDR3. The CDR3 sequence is CASSLDSGSASGNTIYF. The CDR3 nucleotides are TGCGCCAGCAGCTTGGATTCTGGCTCGGCCTCTGGAAACACCATATATTTT.

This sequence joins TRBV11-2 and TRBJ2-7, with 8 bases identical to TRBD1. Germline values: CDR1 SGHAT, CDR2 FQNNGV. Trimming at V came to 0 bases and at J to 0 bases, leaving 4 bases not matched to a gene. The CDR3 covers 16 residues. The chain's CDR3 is CASSLETGAYSYEQYF. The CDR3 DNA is TGTGCCAGCAGCTTAGAGACAGGGGCCTACTCCTACGAGCAGTACTTC.

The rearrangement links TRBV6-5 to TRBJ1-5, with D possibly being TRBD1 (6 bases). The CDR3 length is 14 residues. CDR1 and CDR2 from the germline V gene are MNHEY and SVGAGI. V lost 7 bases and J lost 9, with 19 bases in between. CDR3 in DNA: TGTGCCAGCAAGGGGGGCAATCGATTGCTGCCCCAGCATTTT. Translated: CASKGGNRLLPQHF.

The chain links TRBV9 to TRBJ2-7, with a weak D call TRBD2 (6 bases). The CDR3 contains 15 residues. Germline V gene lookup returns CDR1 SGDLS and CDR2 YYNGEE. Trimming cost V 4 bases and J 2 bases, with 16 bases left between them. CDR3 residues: CASSSRSGGTYEQYF. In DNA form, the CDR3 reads TGTGCCAGCAGCTCACGCTCCGGGGGAACCTACGAGCAGTACTTC.

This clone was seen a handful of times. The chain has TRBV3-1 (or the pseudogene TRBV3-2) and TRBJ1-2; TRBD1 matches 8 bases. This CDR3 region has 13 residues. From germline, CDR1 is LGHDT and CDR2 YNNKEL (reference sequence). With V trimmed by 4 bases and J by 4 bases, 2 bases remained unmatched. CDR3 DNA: TGTGCCAGCAGCCCTGGACAGGGCTATGGCTACACCTTC. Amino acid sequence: CASSPGQGYGYTF.

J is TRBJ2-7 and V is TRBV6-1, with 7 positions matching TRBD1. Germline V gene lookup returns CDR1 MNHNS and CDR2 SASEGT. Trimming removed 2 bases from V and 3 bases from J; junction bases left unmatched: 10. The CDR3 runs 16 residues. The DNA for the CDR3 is TGTGCCAGCAGTGAAAGGGTCGCAGGGGGTATCTACGAGCAGTACTTC. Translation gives CASSERVAGGIYEQYF.

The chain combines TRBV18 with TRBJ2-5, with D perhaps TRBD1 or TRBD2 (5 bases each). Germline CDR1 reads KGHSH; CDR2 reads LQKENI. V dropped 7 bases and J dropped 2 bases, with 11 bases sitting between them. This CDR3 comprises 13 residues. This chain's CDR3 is CASFGTSQETQYF. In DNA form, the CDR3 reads TGTGCCAGCTTCGGGACGTCTCAAGAGACCCAGTACTTC.

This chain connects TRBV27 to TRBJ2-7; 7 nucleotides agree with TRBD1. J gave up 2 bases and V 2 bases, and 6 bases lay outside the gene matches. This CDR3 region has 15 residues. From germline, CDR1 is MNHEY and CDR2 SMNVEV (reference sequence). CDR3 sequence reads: CASSLKGQGAYEQYF. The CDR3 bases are TGTGCCAGCAGTTTAAAGGGTCAGGGGGCCTACGAGCAGTACTTC.

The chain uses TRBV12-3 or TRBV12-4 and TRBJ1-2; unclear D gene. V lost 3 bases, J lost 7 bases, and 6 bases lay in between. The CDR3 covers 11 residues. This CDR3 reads CASSLGRGYTF. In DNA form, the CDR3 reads TGTGCCAGCAGTTTGGGCCGTGGCTACACCTTC.

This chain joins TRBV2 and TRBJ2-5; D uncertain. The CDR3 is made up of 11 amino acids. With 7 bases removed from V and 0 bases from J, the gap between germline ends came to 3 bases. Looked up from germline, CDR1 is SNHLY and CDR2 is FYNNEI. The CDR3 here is CASKDQETQYF. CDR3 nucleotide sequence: TGTGCCAGCAAAGACCAAGAGACCCAGTACTTC.

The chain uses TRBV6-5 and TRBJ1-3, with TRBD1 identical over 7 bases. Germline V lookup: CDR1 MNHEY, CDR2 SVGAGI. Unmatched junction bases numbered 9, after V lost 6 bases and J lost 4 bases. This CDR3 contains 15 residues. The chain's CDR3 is CASSDREAVGNTIYF. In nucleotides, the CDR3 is TGTGCCAGCAGCGACAGGGAGGCGGTCGGAAACACCATATATTTT.

The CDR3 here is CASSENSVGFSQPQHF. In DNA, the CDR3 is TGTGCCAGCAGTGAAAATAGCGTCGGGTTTAGTCAGCCCCAGCATTTT. V and J are TRBV6-1 and TRBJ1-5; no reliable D call. CDR1 MNHNS and CDR2 SASEGT come from the germline V gene. This CDR3 has 16 amino acids. V lost 2 bases and J 6 bases, leaving 17 bases between the germline ends.

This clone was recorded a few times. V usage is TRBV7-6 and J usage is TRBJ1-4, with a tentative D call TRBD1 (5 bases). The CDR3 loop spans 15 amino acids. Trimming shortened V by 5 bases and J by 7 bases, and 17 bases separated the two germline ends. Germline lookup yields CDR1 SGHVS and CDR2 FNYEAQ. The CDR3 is CASSKTGERGEKLFF. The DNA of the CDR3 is TGTGCCAGCAGCAAAACAGGAGAAAGAGGTGAAAAACTGTTTTTT.

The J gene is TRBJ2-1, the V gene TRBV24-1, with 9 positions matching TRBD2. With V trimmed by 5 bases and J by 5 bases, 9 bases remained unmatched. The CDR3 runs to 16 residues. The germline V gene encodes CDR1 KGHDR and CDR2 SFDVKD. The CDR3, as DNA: TGTGCCACCAGTGCGAGGGATCTAGCGGGGAACAATGAGCAGTTCTTC. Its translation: CATSARDLAGNNEQFF.

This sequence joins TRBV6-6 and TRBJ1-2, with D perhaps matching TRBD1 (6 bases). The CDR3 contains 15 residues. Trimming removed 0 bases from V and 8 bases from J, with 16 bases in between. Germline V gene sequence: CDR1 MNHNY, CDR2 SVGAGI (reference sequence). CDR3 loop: CASSYSTGGQLGYTF. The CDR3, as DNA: TGTGCCAGCAGTTACTCGACGGGGGGGCAGCTAGGCTACACCTTC.

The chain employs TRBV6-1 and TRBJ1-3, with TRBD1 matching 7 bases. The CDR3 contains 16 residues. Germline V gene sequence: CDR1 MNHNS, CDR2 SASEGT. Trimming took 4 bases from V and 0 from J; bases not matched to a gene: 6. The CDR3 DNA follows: TGTGCCAGCAGTGGCGACAGGGCCACCTCTGGAAACACCATATATTTT. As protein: CASSGDRATSGNTIYF.

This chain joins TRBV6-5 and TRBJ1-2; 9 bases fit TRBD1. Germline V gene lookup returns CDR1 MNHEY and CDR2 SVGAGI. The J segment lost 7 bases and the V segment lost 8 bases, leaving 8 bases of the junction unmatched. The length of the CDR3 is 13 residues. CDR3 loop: CASQGQGRGGYTF. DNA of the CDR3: TGTGCCAGCCAGGGACAGGGCCGGGGTGGCTACACCTTC.

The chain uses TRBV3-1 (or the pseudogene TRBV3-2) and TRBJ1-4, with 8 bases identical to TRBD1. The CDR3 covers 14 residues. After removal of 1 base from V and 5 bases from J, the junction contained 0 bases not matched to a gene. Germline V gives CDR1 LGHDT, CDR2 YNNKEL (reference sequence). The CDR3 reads CASSQGTGNEKLFF. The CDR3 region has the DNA TGTGCCAGCAGCCAAGGGACAGGGAATGAAAAACTGTTTTTT.

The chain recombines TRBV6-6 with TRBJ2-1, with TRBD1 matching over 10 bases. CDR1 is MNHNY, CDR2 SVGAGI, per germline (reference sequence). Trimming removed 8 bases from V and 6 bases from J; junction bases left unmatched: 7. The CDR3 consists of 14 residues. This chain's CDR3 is CASLLGQGFNEQFF. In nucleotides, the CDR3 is TGTGCCAGCCTTCTGGGACAGGGGTTCAATGAGCAGTTCTTC.